Listed below are T cell receptor beta chains from one sample, sequenced in a study of blood T cells in healthy people across ages. TCRdb independently ran MiXCR on the 5' RACE reads; one entry per CDR3 protein. The repertoire holds roughly 1.9 million distinct CDR3 sequences, with roughly 43% as singletons. The sample consisted of blood. The receptor source for this set is a human donor in good health. Both conserved end residues are part of each CDR3. Each record gives: V gene, D gene, clone size, J gene, CDR3 DNA, CDR3 protein. The D gene is left open where the match is weak. Not every row has a clone size; where given, it reads once, few, many or a size class.

V gene: TRBV7-2; D gene: TRBD2; clone size: -; J gene: TRBJ2-1; CDR3 DNA: TGTGCCAGCGGGCCGGGACTAGCGGGGGGGATGCCGTTCTTC; CDR3 protein: CASGPGLAGGMPFF
V gene: TRBV6-2/TRBV6-3; D gene: -; clone size: -; J gene: TRBJ1-4; CDR3 DNA: TGTGCCAGCAGAACCGGGACCCTGGGAACTAATGAAAAACTGTTTTTT; CDR3 protein: CASRTGTLGTNEKLFF
V gene: TRBV20-1; D gene: -; clone size: -; J gene: TRBJ2-3; CDR3 DNA: TGCAGTGCTCAGACGGGTCGAGCAGATACGCAGTATTTT; CDR3 protein: CSAQTGRADTQYF
V gene: TRBV3-1; D gene: -; clone size: -; J gene: TRBJ2-2; CDR3 DNA: TGTGCCAGCAGCCGATTACGGGGCTTGAACACCGGGGAGCTGTTTTTT; CDR3 protein: CASSRLRGLNTGELFF
V gene: TRBV7-8; D gene: -; clone size: -; J gene: TRBJ2-1; CDR3 DNA: TGTGCCAGCAGCCCGAGGGCGGGCCTTTACAATGAGCAGTTCTTC; CDR3 protein: CASSPRAGLYNEQFF
V gene: TRBV6-5; D gene: TRBD1; clone size: -; J gene: TRBJ2-7; CDR3 DNA: TGTGCCAGCAGTTACGGCGGGACAGGGAATCACGAGCAGTACTTC; CDR3 protein: CASSYGGTGNHEQYF
V gene: TRBV7-9; D gene: -; clone size: few; J gene: TRBJ2-5; CDR3 DNA: TGTGCCAGCAGCTTAAAACAGATAGGGACCGGAACCCAGTACTTC; CDR3 protein: CASSLKQIGTGTQYF
V gene: TRBV20-1; D gene: -; clone size: few; J gene: TRBJ1-4; CDR3 DNA: TGCAGTGCTAGATCAGGGGTGGAAGAAAAACTGTTTTTT; CDR3 protein: CSARSGVEEKLFF
V gene: TRBV27; D gene: TRBD2; clone size: few; J gene: TRBJ2-7; CDR3 DNA: TGTGCCAGCAGTCCCTCGAGCGGGGCCCACTCCTACGAGCAGTACTTC; CDR3 protein: CASSPSSGAHSYEQYF
V gene: TRBV3-1; D gene: -; clone size: -; J gene: TRBJ1-6; CDR3 DNA: TGTGCCAGCAGCCAAGTCGCCAGTCTATATAATTCACCCCTCCACTTT; CDR3 protein: CASSQVASLYNSPLHF
V gene: TRBV9; D gene: -; clone size: few; J gene: TRBJ2-1; CDR3 DNA: TGTGCCAGCAGCGTAAGTGGGGAGTGGAATGAGCAGTTCTTC; CDR3 protein: CASSVSGEWNEQFF
V gene: TRBV12-3/TRBV12-4; D gene: TRBD1; clone size: -; J gene: TRBJ1-6; CDR3 DNA: TGTGCCAGCAGTTTGGGGACAGCGGGGTCGCCCCTCCACTTT; CDR3 protein: CASSLGTAGSPLHF
V gene: TRBV12-3/TRBV12-4; D gene: TRBD2; clone size: -; J gene: TRBJ2-3; CDR3 DNA: TGTGCCAGCAAGCTCGGGACTAGCGTAACAGATACGCAGTATTTT; CDR3 protein: CASKLGTSVTDTQYF
V gene: TRBV7-7; D gene: -; clone size: -; J gene: TRBJ2-1; CDR3 DNA: TGTGCCAGCACCCAGACCCCCGGGGGAGAGCAGTTCTTC; CDR3 protein: CASTQTPGGEQFF
V gene: TRBV20-1; D gene: TRBD2; clone size: -; J gene: TRBJ2-1; CDR3 DNA: TGCAGTGCTAGAGGCGGACTAGCGGGGGGCTATGAGCAGTTCTTC; CDR3 protein: CSARGGLAGGYEQFF
V gene: TRBV28; D gene: TRBD2; clone size: -; J gene: TRBJ2-1; CDR3 DNA: TGTGCCAGCAGCCAAGCGGGGGAATACAATGAGCAGTTCTTC; CDR3 protein: CASSQAGEYNEQFF
V gene: TRBV6-1; D gene: -; clone size: -; J gene: TRBJ1-5; CDR3 DNA: TGTGCCAGCATGGGGTGTAGGGGCACAAATAGCAATCAGCCCCAGCATTTT; CDR3 protein: CASMGCRGTNSNQPQHF
V gene: TRBV7-2; D gene: -; clone size: -; J gene: TRBJ2-5; CDR3 DNA: TGTGCCAGCAGCTTCCGGGACCCTCTGATTCAAGAGACCCAGTACTTC; CDR3 protein: CASSFRDPLIQETQYF
V gene: TRBV6-6; D gene: -; clone size: many; J gene: TRBJ1-1; CDR3 DNA: TGTGCCAGCAGCCCCGCGGGAGGGAACACTGAAGCTTTCTTT; CDR3 protein: CASSPAGGNTEAFF
V gene: TRBV6-1; D gene: TRBD1; clone size: once; J gene: TRBJ2-1; CDR3 DNA: TGTGCCAGCAGTGAATATGGGACAGTCGATGAGCAGTTCTTC; CDR3 protein: CASSEYGTVDEQFF
V gene: TRBV24-1; D gene: -; clone size: -; J gene: TRBJ1-2; CDR3 DNA: TGTGCCACCAGTGATTATAGGCATGGCTACACCTTC; CDR3 protein: CATSDYRHGYTF
V gene: TRBV2; D gene: TRBD1; clone size: -; J gene: TRBJ2-7; CDR3 DNA: TGTGCCAGCAGTAGGGTGACAGGGGTTCACGAGCAGTACTTC; CDR3 protein: CASSRVTGVHEQYF
V gene: TRBV29-1; D gene: -; clone size: -; J gene: TRBJ2-1; CDR3 DNA: TGCAGCGTTGTGCCTTCCTACAATGAGCAGTTCTTC; CDR3 protein: CSVVPSYNEQFF
V gene: TRBV11-3; D gene: -; clone size: few; J gene: TRBJ2-7; CDR3 DNA: TGTGCCAGCAGCTTGATGTGGGCCTACGAGCAGTACTTC; CDR3 protein: CASSLMWAYEQYF
V gene: TRBV4-1; D gene: TRBD1; clone size: -; J gene: TRBJ2-2; CDR3 DNA: TGCGCCAGCAGCCAGCCTACCGGGACAGGGGACACCGGGGAGCTGTTTTTT; CDR3 protein: CASSQPTGTGDTGELFF
V gene: TRBV10-3; D gene: -; clone size: few; J gene: TRBJ1-5; CDR3 DNA: TGTGCCATCAGTGAGCTTAATCAGCCCCAGCATTTT; CDR3 protein: CAISELNQPQHF
V gene: TRBV5-1; D gene: -; clone size: -; J gene: TRBJ1-1; CDR3 DNA: TGCGCCAGCAGCCCCGCCGCCCAGGTTAACACTGAAGCTTTCTTT; CDR3 protein: CASSPAAQVNTEAFF
V gene: TRBV29-1; D gene: -; clone size: -; J gene: TRBJ2-1; CDR3 DNA: TGCAGCGTTGAGGGCGGGATTCGTGACAATGAGCAGTTCTTC; CDR3 protein: CSVEGGIRDNEQFF
V gene: TRBV4-2; D gene: -; clone size: few; J gene: TRBJ1-6; CDR3 DNA: TGTGCCAGCAGCCAAGGTGTTAGGAGCTCCTATAATTCACCCCTCCACTTT; CDR3 protein: CASSQGVRSSYNSPLHF
V gene: TRBV12-3/TRBV12-4; D gene: TRBD2; clone size: -; J gene: TRBJ2-5; CDR3 DNA: TGTGCCAGCTCCCAAGGGAGGGGACTATGGGAGACCCAGTACTTC; CDR3 protein: CASSQGRGLWETQYF
V gene: TRBV12-3/TRBV12-4; D gene: -; clone size: few; J gene: TRBJ1-5; CDR3 DNA: TGTGCCAGCAGTTCGGACGGGAGCAATCAGCCCCAGCATTTT; CDR3 protein: CASSSDGSNQPQHF
V gene: TRBV20-1; D gene: TRBD1; clone size: -; J gene: TRBJ2-5; CDR3 DNA: TGCAGTGCTAATTGGTTGGCAGGGGGCTCGGAGACCCAGTACTTC; CDR3 protein: CSANWLAGGSETQYF
V gene: TRBV7-9; D gene: -; clone size: few; J gene: TRBJ1-2; CDR3 DNA: TGTGCCAGCAGCCCCTGGCGGGGACGGGGCCATGGCTACACCTTC; CDR3 protein: CASSPWRGRGHGYTF
V gene: TRBV5-1; D gene: TRBD2; clone size: -; J gene: TRBJ2-2; CDR3 DNA: TGCGCCAGCAGCTTGCCTCCTAGCGGGGGAAGTAGCGGGGAGCTGTTTTTT; CDR3 protein: CASSLPPSGGSSGELFF
V gene: TRBV3-1; D gene: TRBD2; clone size: -; J gene: TRBJ2-1; CDR3 DNA: TGTGCCAGCAGCCAAGATGCGGCTAGCGGGGGCCTCTACAATGAGCAGTTCTTC; CDR3 protein: CASSQDAASGGLYNEQFF
V gene: TRBV27; D gene: -; clone size: few; J gene: TRBJ1-2; CDR3 DNA: TGTGCCAGCAAAACCGACAGGAGTCGATATGGCTACACCTTC; CDR3 protein: CASKTDRSRYGYTF
V gene: TRBV14; D gene: TRBD2; clone size: -; J gene: TRBJ2-7; CDR3 DNA: TGTGCCAGCAGCCAGGGGACTAGCGGGGGTCCCGAGCAGTACTTC; CDR3 protein: CASSQGTSGGPEQYF
V gene: TRBV6-2/TRBV6-3; D gene: TRBD2; clone size: -; J gene: TRBJ2-7; CDR3 DNA: TGTGCCAGCAGGCTGAAGCTGGGACTAGGAAGCTCCTACGAGCAGTACTTC; CDR3 protein: CASRLKLGLGSSYEQYF
V gene: TRBV6-1; D gene: TRBD2; clone size: few; J gene: TRBJ2-1; CDR3 DNA: TGTGCCAGCAGTGGATCACGGGGGGGCCGGGTTAATGAGCAGTTCTTC; CDR3 protein: CASSGSRGGRVNEQFF
V gene: TRBV4-3; D gene: TRBD1; clone size: -; J gene: TRBJ1-2; CDR3 DNA: TGCGCCAGCAGCCCCCGACAGGGGTTGGGCTATGGCTACACCTTC; CDR3 protein: CASSPRQGLGYGYTF
V gene: TRBV20-1; D gene: -; clone size: few; J gene: TRBJ2-3; CDR3 DNA: TGCAGTGCTATTAGAGGGGGGGGAGACACAGATACGCAGTATTTT; CDR3 protein: CSAIRGGGDTDTQYF
V gene: TRBV25-1; D gene: TRBD2; clone size: few; J gene: TRBJ2-1; CDR3 DNA: TGTGCCAGCAGTGTTATAGCGGGGGCCCACAATGAGCAGTTCTTC; CDR3 protein: CASSVIAGAHNEQFF
V gene: TRBV10-3; D gene: -; clone size: few; J gene: TRBJ1-2; CDR3 DNA: TGTGCCCTCCGCGGGGGTGAGATGGGCTACACCTTC; CDR3 protein: CALRGGEMGYTF
V gene: TRBV6-2/TRBV6-3; D gene: -; clone size: -; J gene: TRBJ1-2; CDR3 DNA: TGTGCTAGCACCCCCCGAGTGGGGGGGTATGGCTACACCTTC; CDR3 protein: CASTPRVGGYGYTF
V gene: TRBV7-2; D gene: -; clone size: -; J gene: TRBJ2-7; CDR3 DNA: TGTGCCAGCAGCTTAGCGTCATGGGGCTACTACGAGCAGTACTTC; CDR3 protein: CASSLASWGYYEQYF
V gene: TRBV9; D gene: -; clone size: -; J gene: TRBJ2-7; CDR3 DNA: TGTGCCGGCAGCGTAGGGGGGTCCTACGAGCAGTACTTC; CDR3 protein: CAGSVGGSYEQYF
V gene: TRBV12-3/TRBV12-4; D gene: -; clone size: -; J gene: TRBJ1-1; CDR3 DNA: TGTGCCAGCAGTTTAAAGGCAGAGCTTAGCACTGAAGCTTTCTTT; CDR3 protein: CASSLKAELSTEAFF
V gene: TRBV7-2; D gene: TRBD1; clone size: few; J gene: TRBJ2-1; CDR3 DNA: TGTGCCAGCAGCTTAGGCTCCGGGACAGGGAACAATGAGCAGTTCTTC; CDR3 protein: CASSLGSGTGNNEQFF
V gene: TRBV7-9; D gene: -; clone size: -; J gene: TRBJ2-1; CDR3 DNA: TGTGCCAGCAGCTTACATCAAGGTACTATCCGTGAGCAGTTCTTC; CDR3 protein: CASSLHQGTIREQFF
V gene: TRBV19; D gene: -; clone size: -; J gene: TRBJ1-5; CDR3 DNA: TGTGCCAGTAGTATCACCGGGGGAGGTCAGCCCCAGCATTTT; CDR3 protein: CASSITGGGQPQHF
V gene: TRBV9; D gene: TRBD2; clone size: few; J gene: TRBJ2-1; CDR3 DNA: TGTGCCAGCAGCGTAGGATCCCCCTCTAGCGGGGGGCGCTTCGGCAATGAGCAGTTCTTC; CDR3 protein: CASSVGSPSSGGRFGNEQFF
V gene: TRBV4-2; D gene: TRBD2; clone size: -; J gene: TRBJ2-1; CDR3 DNA: TGTGCCAGCAGCCAAGAACTAGCGTACATGAGGGAGCAGTTCTTC; CDR3 protein: CASSQELAYMREQFF
V gene: TRBV5-1; D gene: TRBD1; clone size: few; J gene: TRBJ2-5; CDR3 DNA: TGCGCCAGCAGCTGGGGGACAGGCCAACAAGAGACCCAGTACTTC; CDR3 protein: CASSWGTGQQETQYF
V gene: TRBV6-2/TRBV6-3; D gene: -; clone size: -; J gene: TRBJ1-4; CDR3 DNA: TGTGCCAGCAACGACCGGGCCGTTCGAAATGAAAAACTGTTTTTT; CDR3 protein: CASNDRAVRNEKLFF